This T cell receptor beta chain was obtained from a study of blood T cell repertoires in COVID-19. Participant-reported clinical history was the basis for cohort assignment. Sequencing used immunoSEQ multiplex PCR; TCRdb keeps in-frame clones, though not all of them. Among over 200,000 clones listed, approximately 90% were seen once. The length of the CDR3 is 18 residues. The V gene's germline CDR1 is MNHEY and CDR2 SMNVEV (reference sequence). The V segment lost 7 bases and the J segment 2 bases; nucleotides outside the gene matches: 20. This chain joins TRBV27 and TRBJ2-7; 7 bases map to TRBD2. This receptor was taken from a man aged 25 to 40 who had recovered from COVID-19. Sequencing input: PBMCs or T cells enriched from blood (not recorded which). CDR3 loop: CASTSSGDYRRGTYEQYF. The CDR3 coding sequence is TGTGCCAGCACCTCCTCGGGGGACTATCGAAGGGGCACCTACGAGCAGTACTTC.